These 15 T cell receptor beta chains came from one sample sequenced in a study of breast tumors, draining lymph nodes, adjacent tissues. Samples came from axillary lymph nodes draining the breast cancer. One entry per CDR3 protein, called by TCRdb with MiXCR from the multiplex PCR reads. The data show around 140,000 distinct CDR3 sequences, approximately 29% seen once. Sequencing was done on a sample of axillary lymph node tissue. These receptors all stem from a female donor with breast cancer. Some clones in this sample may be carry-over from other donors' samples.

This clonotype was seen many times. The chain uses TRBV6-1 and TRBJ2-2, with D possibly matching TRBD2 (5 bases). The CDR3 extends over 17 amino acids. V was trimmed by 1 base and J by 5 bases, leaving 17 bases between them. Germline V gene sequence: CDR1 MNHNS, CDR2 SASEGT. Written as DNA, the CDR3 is TGTGCCAGCAGTGAAGTATTTACATCGGGGAGAACCGGGGAGCTGTTTTTT. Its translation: CASSEVFTSGRTGELFF.

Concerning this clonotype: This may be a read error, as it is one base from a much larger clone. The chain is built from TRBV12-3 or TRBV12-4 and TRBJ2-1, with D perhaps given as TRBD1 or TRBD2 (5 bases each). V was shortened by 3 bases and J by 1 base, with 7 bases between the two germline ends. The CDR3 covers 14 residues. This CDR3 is CASSFGASYNEQFF. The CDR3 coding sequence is TGTGCCAGCAGTTTCGGGGCTTCCTACAATGAGCAGTTCTTC.

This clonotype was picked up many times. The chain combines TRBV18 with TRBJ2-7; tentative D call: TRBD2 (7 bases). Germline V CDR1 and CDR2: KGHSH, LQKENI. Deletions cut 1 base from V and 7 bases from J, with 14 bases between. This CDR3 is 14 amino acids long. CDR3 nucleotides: TGTGCCAGCTCACCACGAGGGGGGGCCGAAGAGCAGTACTTC. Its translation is CASSPRGGAEEQYF.

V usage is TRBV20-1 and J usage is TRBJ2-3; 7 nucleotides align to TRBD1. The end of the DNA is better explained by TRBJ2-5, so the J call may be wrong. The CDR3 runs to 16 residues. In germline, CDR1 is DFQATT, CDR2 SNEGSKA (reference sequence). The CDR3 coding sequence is TGCAGTGCCTTCACAGGGGTTGGGGGTGGGGTAGAGACCCAGTACTTC. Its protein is CSAFTGVGGGVETQYF.

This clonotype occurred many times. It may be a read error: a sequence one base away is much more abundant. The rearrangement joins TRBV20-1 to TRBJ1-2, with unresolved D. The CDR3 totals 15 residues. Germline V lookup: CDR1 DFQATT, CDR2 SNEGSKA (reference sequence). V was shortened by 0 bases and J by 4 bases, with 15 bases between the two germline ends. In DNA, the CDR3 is TGCAGTGCTAGAGATCCGGAGATACTTACCTATGGCTACACCTTC. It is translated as CSARDPEILTYGYTF.

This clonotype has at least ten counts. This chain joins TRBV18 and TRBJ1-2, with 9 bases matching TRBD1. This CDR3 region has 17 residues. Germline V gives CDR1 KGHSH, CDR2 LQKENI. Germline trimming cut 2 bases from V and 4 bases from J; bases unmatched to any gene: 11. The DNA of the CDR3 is TGTGCCAGCTCACCATTGTTCCGGGACAGGGAGACCTATGGCTACACCTTC. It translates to CASSPLFRDRETYGYTF.

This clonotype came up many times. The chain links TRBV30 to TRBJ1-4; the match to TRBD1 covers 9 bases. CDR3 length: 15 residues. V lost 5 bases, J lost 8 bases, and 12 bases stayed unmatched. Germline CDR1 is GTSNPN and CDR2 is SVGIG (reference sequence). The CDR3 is CAWGDRDRVREKLFF. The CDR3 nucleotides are TGTGCCTGGGGGGACCGGGACAGGGTCCGAGAAAAACTGTTTTTT.

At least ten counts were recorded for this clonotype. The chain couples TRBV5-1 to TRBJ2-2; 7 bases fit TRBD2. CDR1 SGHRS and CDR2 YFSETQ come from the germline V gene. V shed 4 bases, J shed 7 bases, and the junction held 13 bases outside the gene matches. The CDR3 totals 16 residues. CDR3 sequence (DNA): TGCGCCAGCAGCCAATGGGCTAGCGGCAGGAGCGGGGAGCTGTTTTTT. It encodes CASSQWASGRSGELFF.

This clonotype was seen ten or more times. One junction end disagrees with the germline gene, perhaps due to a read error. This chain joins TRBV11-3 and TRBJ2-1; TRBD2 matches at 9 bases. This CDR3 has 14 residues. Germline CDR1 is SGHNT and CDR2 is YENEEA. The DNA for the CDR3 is TGTGCCAGCAGCCCTAGCGGGACCTACAATAAGCAGTTCTTC. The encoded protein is CASSPSGTYNKQFF.

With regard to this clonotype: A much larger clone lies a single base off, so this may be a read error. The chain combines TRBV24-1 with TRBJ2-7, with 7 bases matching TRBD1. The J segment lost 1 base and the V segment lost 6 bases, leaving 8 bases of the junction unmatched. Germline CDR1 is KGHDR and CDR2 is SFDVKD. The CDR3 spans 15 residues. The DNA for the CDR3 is TGTGCCACCAGTTTGAAGGGACAGCCTTCCTACGAGCAGTACTTC. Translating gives CATSLKGQPSYEQYF.

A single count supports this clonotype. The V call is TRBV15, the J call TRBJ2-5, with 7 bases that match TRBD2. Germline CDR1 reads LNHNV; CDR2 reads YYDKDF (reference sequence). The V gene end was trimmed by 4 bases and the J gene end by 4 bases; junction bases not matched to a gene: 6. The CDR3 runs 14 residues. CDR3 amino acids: CATSIPGLPETQYF. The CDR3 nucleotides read TGTGCCACCAGCATCCCGGGACTACCAGAGACCCAGTACTTC.

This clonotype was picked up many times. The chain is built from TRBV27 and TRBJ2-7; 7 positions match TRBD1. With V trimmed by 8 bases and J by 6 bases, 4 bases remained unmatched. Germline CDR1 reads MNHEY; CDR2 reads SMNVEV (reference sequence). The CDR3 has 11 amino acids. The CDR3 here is CASSQGLEQYF. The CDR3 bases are TGTGCCAGCTCACAGGGGCTCGAGCAGTACTTC.

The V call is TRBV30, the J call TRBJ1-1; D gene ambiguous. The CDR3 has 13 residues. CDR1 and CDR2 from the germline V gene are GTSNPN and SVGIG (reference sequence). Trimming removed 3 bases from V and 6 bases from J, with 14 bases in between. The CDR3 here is CAWRVPGRAEAFF. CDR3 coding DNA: TGTGCCTGGAGGGTTCCAGGACGGGCTGAAGCTTTCTTT.

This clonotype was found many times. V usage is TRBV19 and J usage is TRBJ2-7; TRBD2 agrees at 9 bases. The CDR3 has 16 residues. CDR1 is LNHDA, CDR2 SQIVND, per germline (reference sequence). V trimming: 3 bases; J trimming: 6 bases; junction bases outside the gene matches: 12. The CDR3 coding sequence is TGTGCCAGTAGTATTTCACCGGGACTAGCTTCTGGCGAGCAGTACTTC. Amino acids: CASSISPGLASGEQYF.

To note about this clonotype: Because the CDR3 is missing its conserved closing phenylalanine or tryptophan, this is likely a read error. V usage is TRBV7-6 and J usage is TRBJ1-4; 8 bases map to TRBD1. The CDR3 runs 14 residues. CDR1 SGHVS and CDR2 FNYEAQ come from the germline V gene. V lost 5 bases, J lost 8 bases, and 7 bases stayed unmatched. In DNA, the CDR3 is TGTGCCAGCAGCAACGGACAGGGTGCCGAAAAACTGTTTCTT. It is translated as CASSNGQGAEKLFL.